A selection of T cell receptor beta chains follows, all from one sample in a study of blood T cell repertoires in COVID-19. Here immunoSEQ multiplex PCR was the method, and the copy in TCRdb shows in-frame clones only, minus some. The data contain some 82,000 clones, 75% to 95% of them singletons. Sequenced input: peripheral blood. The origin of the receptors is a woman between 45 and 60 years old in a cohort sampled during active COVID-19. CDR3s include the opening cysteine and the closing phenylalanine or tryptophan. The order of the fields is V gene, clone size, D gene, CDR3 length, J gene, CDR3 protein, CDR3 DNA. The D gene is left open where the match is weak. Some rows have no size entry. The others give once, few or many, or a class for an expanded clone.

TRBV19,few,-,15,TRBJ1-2,CASSLLRQTNYGYTF,TGTGCCAGTAGCCTCCTCCGACAGACTAACTATGGCTACACCTTC
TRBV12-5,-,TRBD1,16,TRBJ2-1,CASGSHRTGLYNEQFF,TGTGCTAGTGGTTCACACAGGACAGGGCTCTACAATGAGCAGTTCTTC
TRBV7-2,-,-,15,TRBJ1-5,CASSLASHSNQPQHF,TGTGCCAGCAGCTTAGCGAGCCATAGCAATCAGCCCCAGCATTTT
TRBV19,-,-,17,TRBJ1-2,CASSSGGTGGGNYGYTF,TGTGCCAGTAGTAGTGGGGGAACCGGGGGAGGAAACTATGGCTACACCTTC
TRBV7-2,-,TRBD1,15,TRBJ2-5,CASSSPGQLRETQYF,TGTGCCAGCAGCTCTCCGGGACAGTTGCGTGAGACCCAGTACTTC
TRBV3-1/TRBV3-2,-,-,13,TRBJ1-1,CASSRTGNTEAFF,TGTGCCAGCAGCCGTACAGGGAACACTGAAGCTTTCTTT
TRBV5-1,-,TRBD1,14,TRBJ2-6,CASSLVDREDVLTF,TGCGCCAGCAGCTTGGTGGACAGGGAAGACGTCCTGACTTTC
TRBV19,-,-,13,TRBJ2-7,CASTSGFSNEQYF,TGTGCCAGTACATCAGGGTTTTCCAACGAGCAGTACTTC
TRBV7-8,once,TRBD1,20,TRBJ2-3,CASSLRTGLRLRTSTDTQYF,TGTGCCAGCAGCTTACGGACAGGACTTCGTTTACGCACTAGCACAGATACGCAGTATTTT
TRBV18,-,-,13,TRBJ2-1,CASSPLRVHEQFF,TGTGCCAGCTCACCACTCCGGGTCCATGAGCAGTTCTTC
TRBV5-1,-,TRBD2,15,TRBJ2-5,CASSAGLAGWETQYF,TGCGCCAGCAGCGCTGGACTAGCGGGGTGGGAGACCCAGTACTTC
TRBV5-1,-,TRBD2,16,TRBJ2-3,CASSPGVGGSGDTQYF,TGCGCCAGCAGCCCGGGGGTGGGCGGGAGTGGAGATACGCAGTATTTT
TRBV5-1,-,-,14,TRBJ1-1,CASSLQGRGTEAFF,TGCGCCAGCAGCTTACAGGGCAGGGGCACTGAAGCTTTCTTT
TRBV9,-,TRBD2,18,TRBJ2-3,CASSARGTSGPGSDTQYF,TGTGCCAGCAGCGCAAGAGGGACTAGCGGCCCGGGGTCAGATACGCAGTATTTT
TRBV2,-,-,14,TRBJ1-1,CASVGVGRATEAFF,TGTGCCAGCGTCGGGGTAGGACGGGCGACTGAAGCTTTCTTT
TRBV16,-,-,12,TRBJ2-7,CASSLNRDEQYF,TGTGCCAGCAGCCTAAACAGGGACGAGCAGTACTTC
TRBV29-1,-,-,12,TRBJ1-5,CSAAGGGQPQHF,TGCAGCGCCGCGGGGGGGGGTCAGCCCCAGCATTTT
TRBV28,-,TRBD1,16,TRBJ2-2,CASSRGQGFGPGELFF,TGTGCCAGCAGTCGGGGACAGGGTTTTGGTCCCGGGGAGCTGTTTTTT
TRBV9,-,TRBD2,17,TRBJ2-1,CASSVGLRGAPYNEQFF,TGTGCCAGCAGCGTAGGTTTGCGGGGGGCCCCCTACAATGAGCAGTTCTTC
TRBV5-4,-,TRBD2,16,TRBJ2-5,CASSLAGAGARETQYF,TGTGCCAGCAGCTTGGCCGGAGCGGGAGCGCGGGAGACCCAGTACTTC
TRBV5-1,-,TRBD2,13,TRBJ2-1,CASSLDGGGEQFF,TGCGCCAGCAGCTTGGATGGCGGGGGGGAGCAGTTCTTC
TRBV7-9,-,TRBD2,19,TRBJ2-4,CASSPPRTSGGGAKNIQYF,TGTGCCAGCAGCCCCCCCCGCACTAGCGGGGGGGGAGCCAAAAACATTCAGTACTTC
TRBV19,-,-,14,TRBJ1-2,CASTRTANVYGYTF,TGTGCCAGTACTCGGACAGCGAACGTCTATGGCTACACCTTC
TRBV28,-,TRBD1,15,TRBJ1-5,CASRNRGGSNQPQHF,TGTGCCAGCCGGAACAGGGGTGGAAGCAATCAGCCCCAGCATTTT
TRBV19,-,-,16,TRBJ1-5,CASNDAGLVSNQPQHF,TGTGCCAGTAACGATGCCGGGTTAGTAAGCAATCAGCCCCAGCATTTT
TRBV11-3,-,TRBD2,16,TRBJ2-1,CASRIRTSGKSDEQFF,TGTGCCAGCAGAATAAGGACTAGCGGGAAATCGGATGAGCAGTTCTTC
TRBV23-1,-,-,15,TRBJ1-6,CASSPGLIYNSPLHF,TGCGCCAGCAGTCCCGGACTGATTTATAATTCACCCCTCCACTTT
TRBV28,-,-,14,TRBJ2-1,CASSQPSSYNEQFF,TGTGCCAGCTCGCAGCCTAGCTCCTACAATGAGCAGTTCTTC
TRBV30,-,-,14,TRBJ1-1,CAWVLTHSYTEAFF,TGTGCCTGGGTATTAACCCACAGTTACACTGAAGCTTTCTTT
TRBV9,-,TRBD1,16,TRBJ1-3,CASSVGGGQAGNTIYF,TGTGCCAGCAGCGTAGGGGGGGGACAGGCTGGAAACACCATATATTTT
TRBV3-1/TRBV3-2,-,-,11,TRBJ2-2,CASAGPGELFF,TGTGCCAGCGCAGGGCCCGGGGAGCTGTTTTTT
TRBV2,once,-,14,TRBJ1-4,CASSELRDGGRVFF,TGTGCCAGCAGTGAACTCCGGGATGGGGGGAGGGTGTTTTTT
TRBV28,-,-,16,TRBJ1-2,CASSIGGVGTAYGYTF,TGTGCCAGCAGCATAGGGGGGGTCGGGACTGCCTATGGCTACACCTTC
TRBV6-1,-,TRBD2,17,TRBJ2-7,CASSARLSSGSSYEQYF,TGTGCCAGCAGTGCGCGATTATCTAGCGGAAGCTCCTACGAGCAGTACTTC
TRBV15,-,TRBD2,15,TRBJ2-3,CATSGGLGGLDTQYF,TGTGCCACCAGCGGAGGTTTGGGGGGGTTAGATACGCAGTATTTT
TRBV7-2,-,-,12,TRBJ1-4,CASSLVGEKLFF,TGTGCCAGCAGCTTAGTCGGGGAAAAACTGTTTTTT
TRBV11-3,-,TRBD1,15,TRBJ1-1,CASSRGQGAGTEAFF,TGTGCCAGCAGCCGAGGACAGGGGGCAGGCACTGAAGCTTTCTTT
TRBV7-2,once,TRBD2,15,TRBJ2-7,CASSLTGTSAYEQYF,TGTGCCAGCAGCCTAACCGGGACTAGCGCCTACGAGCAGTACTTC
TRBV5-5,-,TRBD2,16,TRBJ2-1,CASSLDLAGGPNEQFF,TGTGCCAGCAGCTTGGACCTAGCGGGGGGGCCCAATGAGCAGTTCTTC
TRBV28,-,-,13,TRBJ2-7,CASSLTGSYEQYF,TGTGCCAGCAGTTTAACAGGATCCTACGAGCAGTACTTC
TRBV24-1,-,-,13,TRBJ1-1,CATSGLVDPEAFF,TGTGCCACCAGTGGCCTAGTAGACCCTGAAGCTTTCTTT
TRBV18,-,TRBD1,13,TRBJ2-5,CASSRDRQETQYF,TGTGCCAGCTCACGGGACAGGCAAGAGACCCAGTACTTC
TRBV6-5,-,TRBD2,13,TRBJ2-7,CASQTSGGSEQYF,TGTGCCAGTCAGACTAGCGGGGGGAGCGAGCAGTACTTC
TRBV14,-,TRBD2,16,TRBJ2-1,CASSSRTSGSGNEQFF,TGTGCCAGCAGCTCGCGGACTAGCGGGAGTGGAAATGAGCAGTTCTTC